This T cell receptor (beta chain) was observed in a study of blood T cell repertoires in COVID-19. On the study more broadly: Acute and convalescent COVID-19 samples came from the United States, Italy and Spain.

TCRdb's copy holds only in-frame clones and misses some; the assay was immunoSEQ multiplex PCR. Among roughly 430,000 clones, 70% to 90% were seen once, and the ten largest hold around 1.9%. Per germline, CDR1 DFQATT and CDR2 SNEGSKA (reference sequence). V was clipped by 3 bases and J by 4 bases, with 19 bases between them. The CDR3 consists of 16 residues. The sequenced sample was PBMCs or T cells enriched from blood (not recorded which). The clonotype was recovered from a woman aged 40 to 55 with acute COVID-19. The gene calls are TRBV20-1 and TRBJ1-3, with TRBD1 as a possible D gene (6 bases). CDR3 sequence reads: CSASIVTGHRGNTIYF. The DNA of the CDR3 is TGCAGTGCTAGTATCGTAACAGGGCATCGAGGAAACACCATATATTTT.